One sample yielded the 9 T cell receptor beta chains listed below, sequenced in a study of cytomegalovirus exposure and HLA in healthy donors. Primers: 60 Vbeta forward and 13 Jbeta reverse. Libraries were prepared by immunoSEQ multiplex PCR; TCRdb keeps only in-frame clonotypes and omits some of them. Seen here are 30,000 to 50,000 clones, 68% observed once, and the top ten hold about 4%. The source material was PBMCs. Receptors originate from a man aged 40-49 years in good health and CMV-seronegative.

This rearrangement joins TRBV14 to TRBJ2-7, with D possibly matching TRBD2 (6 bases). V was pared by 0 bases and J by 6 bases, with 9 bases between. Germline V gene sequence: CDR1 SGHDN, CDR2 FVKESK. This CDR3 spans 13 amino acids. The CDR3 loop is CASSQDAGSEQYF. Here the CDR3 DNA reads TGTGCCAGCAGCCAAGATGCGGGGAGCGAGCAGTACTTC.

The chain joins TRBV18 to TRBJ1-4; 7 bases agree with TRBD1. The V gene's germline CDR1 is KGHSH and CDR2 LQKENI. V trimming: 1 base; J trimming: 7 bases; junction bases outside the gene matches: 3. The length of the CDR3 is 14 residues. The DNA for the CDR3 is TGTGCCAGCTCACCACAGGGGGCGGTTGAAAAACTGTTTTTT. The encoded protein is CASSPQGAVEKLFF. The whole variable domain, remainder taken from reference TRBV18 and TRBJ1-4, is NAGVMQNPRHLVRRRGQEARLRCSPMKGHSHVYWYRQLPEEGLKFMVYLQKENIIDESGMPKERFSAEFPKEGPSILRIQQVVRGDSAAYFCASSPQGAVEKLFFGSGTQLSVL.

This chain uses TRBV12-1 with TRBJ2-7; the table calls TRBD1, which could not be checked here. TRBV12-1 is a listed pseudogene. This CDR3 is 15 amino acids long. CDR3 bases: TGTGCCAGCAGCCCCCTGTCGGGACAAGAATACGAGCAGTACTTC. Encoded protein: CASSPLSGQEYEQYF.

The V gene is TRBV4-1, the J gene TRBJ2-3; D possibly corresponds to TRBD2 (6 bases). Germline V gene sequence: CDR1 MGHRA, CDR2 YSYEKL. This CDR3 spans 13 amino acids. Between the trimmed V and J ends, which lost 4 bases and 4 bases, there was a span of 9 bases. CDR3 nucleotides: TGCGCCAGCAGCCCGGGACTCTCAGATACGCAGTATTTT. It encodes CASSPGLSDTQYF.

This rearrangement joins TRBV2 to TRBJ2-7; D ambiguous. V shed 8 bases and J shed 7 bases, with 18 bases lying between them. This CDR3 contains 13 residues. Germline assignment: CDR1 SNHLY and CDR2 FYNNEI. The CDR3 protein is CASLRSQIGEQYF. The CDR3 nucleotides read TGTGCCAGCTTAAGGAGTCAGATTGGGGAGCAGTACTTC.

In this sample, this clone turned up a few times. The chain recombines TRBV20-1 with TRBJ1-2, with D possibly TRBD1 on 6 matching bases. V lost 5 bases and J lost 7, with 8 bases in between. The germline CDR1 and CDR2 sequences are DFQATT and SNEGSKA (reference sequence). The CDR3 runs 10 residues. The CDR3 nucleotides read TGCAGTGCTTACAGGGTTGGCTACACCTTC. It is translated as CSAYRVGYTF.

The chain joins TRBV5-1 to TRBJ1-1; a weak D match, TRBD1 (5 bases). The CDR3 covers 14 residues. Germline V gives CDR1 SGHRS, CDR2 YFSETQ. Trimming took off 0 bases at V and 5 bases at J, with 11 bases between the two ends. The CDR3 loop is CASSLDLGGTEAFF. For the CDR3, the DNA is TGCGCCAGCAGCTTGGACCTTGGGGGGACTGAAGCTTTCTTT.

This chain joins TRBV5-1 and TRBJ2-5; D not certain. Per germline, CDR1 SGHRS and CDR2 YFSETQ. This CDR3 is built from 14 residues. V lost 3 bases, J lost 2 bases, and 11 bases lay in between. CDR3 amino acids: CASSSLGRQETQYF. The CDR3 nucleotides read TGCGCCAGCAGCTCACTGGGCAGACAAGAGACCCAGTACTTC.

Ten or more counts support this clone. The chain is built from TRBV7-2 and TRBJ2-1; 7 nucleotides agree with TRBD1. V lost 5 bases, J lost 8 bases, and 12 bases stayed unmatched. The CDR3 has 15 residues. Germline V lookup: CDR1 SGHTA, CDR2 FQGNSA. The CDR3 nucleotides are TGTGCCAGCAGCCCCCCGGACAGGTTTGTGGATGAGCAGTTCTTC. It translates to CASSPPDRFVDEQFF.